This record concerns one TCR beta chain sequence. This receptor's antigen is unknown. No base quality values were provided; no much bigger clone lies one nucleotide off. This sample was included in a study of cytomegalovirus exposure and HLA in healthy donors (dated by TCRdb to 2017 to 2019). The study in broad terms: An earlier analysis of 587 of the donors reported roughly 300 Gb of sequence data and some 100 million unique TCR beta sequences from roughly 180 million T cells. An early release covering 500 to 750 HLA-typed donors comprised about 300 gigabases of sequencing data and tens of millions of unique TCR sequences. Among the roughly 400 genotyped donors, under 90% belonged to the genetic ancestry cluster associated with self-reported Caucasian donors. The aim of the study was to test whether cataloging public T cell receptors could identify signatures of past pathogen exposure. The study used immunosequencing to profile the T cell repertoires of 600 to 850 subjects and linked those repertoires to cytomegalovirus serostatus. In addition to the first cohort of about 650 subjects, a separate validation cohort of approximately 130 different subjects was used. To predict cytomegalovirus infection status, the study combined high-throughput TCR immunosequencing, statistical association of individual TCRs with disease status, and machine learning. A later analysis re-analyzed previously published TCR beta repertoires from several hundred donors and added high-resolution HLA genotyping to study TCR occurrence patterns. In the later analysis, no new phenotypic data were used to find candidate immune exposures; instead, reliance was placed on TCR beta sequences and their occurrence across donors. To decide whether each TCR beta V gene segment behaved as functional or pseudogenic, an earlier analysis of fewer than 750 of the donors relied on high-throughput TCR beta sequencing. Alongside the repertoire data, information on donor age, sex, ethnicity and CMV serostatus was compiled. A later genetic analysis took genome-wide SNP genotypes for about 55% of the 666 donors and used that subset as a discovery cohort. All discovery cohort repertoires had been generated using a single sequencing platform. Class I and class II HLA loci were covered by the typing at four-digit resolution. The number of donors typed differed by locus, with roughly 620-630 for A, B, C, DRB1 and DQB1, more than 500 for DQA1, 600 to 610 for DPA1, and some 450 for DPB1. Several DR-DQ haplotypes were handled as single units for association and clustering because linkage in the cohort was strong. Across around 400 genotyped donors of the cohort, an average of approximately 240,000 unique TCR beta nucleotide sequences per donor were sequenced, and 15% to 20% of those sequences were non-productive. Here is what the overall study found, with its caveats: Compared with the roughly 600-donor mean, donors in an Asian-associated ancestry cluster had fewer N-insertions in productive TCRs, according to a later genetic analysis. For the cohort, immune exposure information was limited to CMV serostatus. It was suggested by the authors that the approach could potentially be generalized to other disease states and immunological phenotypes. A later analysis found that TCR association rates varied across HLA loci, with DRB1 alleles showing the most associated TCRs and HLA-C alleles the fewest. Correlated functional status among segregating V segments might reflect linkage disequilibrium, but an unknown experimental factor could not be ruled out. A further reported finding was that TCR beta sequences accurately predicted the HLA-A and HLA-B alleles for most subjects in the first cohort. While some public TCRs were present in many individuals, most TCR sequences turned up only very rarely across donors. Because HLA typing was missing for some donors at each locus, association tests included only the typed subset. A later analysis found that HLA-associated TCR beta chains were more clonally expanded and had lower generation probabilities than equally common non-associated chains. When HLA alleles, especially DR and DQ, strongly co-occurred, TCR associations were difficult to assign to individual alleles. In the study, some 160 TCR beta chains were listed as associated with cytomegalovirus. Several of the top co-occurrence clusters appeared to be linked to parvovirus B19, influenza, CMV and Epstein-Barr virus, according to a later analysis. In a later genetic analysis, a missense DCLRE1C variant was associated with V-gene and J-gene trimming of TCR beta chains, and the association was replicated in an independent cohort. In this cohort, only TCR beta chains were sequenced, and detectable features were limited by the absence of alpha or paired-chain data. Presence/absence analyses assumed roughly uniform sequencing depth across donors, an assumption that may not hold. A cluster of highly shared sequence variants was judged likely to be a technical artifact of the sequencing pipeline. In a later analysis, most CMV-associated TCR beta chains were found to appear HLA-restricted, with HLA associations seemingly driven largely by CMV exposure. In both the original and validation cohorts, the classifier was reported to diagnose cytomegalovirus status with high specificity and sensitivity. At a false discovery rate of 0.05, a later analysis linked approximately 18,000 TCR beta sequences to specific HLA alleles. Some IMGT-functional V segments, including TRBV6-2 and TRBV6-3, could not be distinguished by the 87-base-pair reads and were therefore excluded. The earlier analysis of 587 of the donors excluded 15 to 20 rarely observed V segments, including chromosome 9 orphons, because counts were too low. Broadly in line with IMGT annotations, most TCR beta V segments showed up in productive rearrangements about 90% or about 30% of the time in an earlier analysis of under 700 of the donors. Three of the identified cytomegalovirus-associated TCR beta chains were confirmed in vitro to be specific for cytomegalovirus antigens.

The CDR1 and CDR2 encoded by the germline V gene are SGHRS and YFSETQ. The junction shows trimming of 7 bases on V and 7 bases on J, and the gene matches do not reach 12 bases of it. The CDR3 covers 15 residues, taking in both the cysteine and the phenylalanine. Only the CDR3 DNA stays, 45 bases, in frame from base 1. The cohort comprised 666 healthy bone marrow donors. At the time of sampling, all cohort members were nominally healthy, though unrecorded immune exposures were likely present. The donor tested CMV seronegative and was one of the 352 seronegative cohort members. A peripheral blood sample was collected from each donor, and TCR beta sequencing was performed on peripheral blood mononuclear cells. The Qiagen DNeasy Blood Extraction Kit was used to extract genomic DNA from the blood cell samples. The library came from the immunoSEQ multiplex PCR assay. The multiplex PCR relied on a mix of 60 forward primers for TCR Vbeta segments and 13 reverse primers for TCR Jbeta segments. The CDR3 region of rearranged TCR beta genes was amplified from genomic DNA by a multiplex PCR assay. The amplified TCR beta libraries were sequenced on the Illumina HiSeq System as 87-base-pair reads. Regarding the original processing steps: A later analysis tallied 75 million to 95 million unique TCR beta chains across the 660 or so repertoires, and some 10 million of those chains were shared by two or more donors. Raw reads were error-corrected and collapsed into unique sequences by a nearest-neighbor algorithm in which closely related sequences were merged to remove PCR and sequencing errors. CDR3 sequences were aligned to IMGT reference sequences to assign V, D and J gene segments. For a sequence to be retained, a match of at least six nucleotides was required to both a V gene segment and a J gene segment. A rearrangement counted as productive if the CDR3 had no stop codons and remained in frame with V and J, and every other rearrangement counted as non-productive. Following IMGT convention, CDR3 was defined as the stretch from the second conserved V-encoded cysteine up to the conserved J-encoded phenylalanine. In an earlier analysis of around 570 of the donors, sequences lacking an unambiguous match to a single V gene segment were excluded. In an earlier analysis of several hundred of the donors, a V segment was called functional when productive rearrangements were above 56.7%, and segregating when the standard deviation between donors exceeded 5%. A statistical classification framework was built for diagnosing cytomegalovirus status from the catalog of TCR beta chain sequences. A later analysis assigned V and J genes by comparing TCR nucleotide sequences with IMGT/GENE-DB human TR gene sequences. In a later analysis, CDR3 sequences and most-parsimonious VDJ recombination scenarios were assigned using the TCRdist pipeline. In a later analysis, each TCR beta chain was defined by its CDR3 amino acid sequence together with its V-gene family, and reads lacking a unique V-gene family were excluded. As a way to deal with suspected cross-contamination and a sequencing artifact, a later analysis dropped 450 to 600 nucleotide sequences that were highly shared and had low generation probability. A later analysis calculated a clonal expansion index for each public chain from normalized within-repertoire ranks of inferred template counts. A later analysis computed generation probabilities with a VDJ recombination model fitted to out-of-frame rearrangements, and checked the results against IGoR. In a later analysis, TCR-TCR, TCR-HLA and TCR-CMV co-occurrence was scored with hypergeometric tests, and a repertoire-size bias correction was applied to TCR pairs. To estimate false discovery rates, a later analysis permuted the HLA or CMV assignments 20 times. In a later analysis, co-occurring TCRs were grouped using DBSCAN, and TCRdist sequence similarity was added for clustering within HLA-allele-positive subsets. Co-occurrence clustering excluded repertoires with fewer than 30,000 or more than 120,000 public chains, plus five with anomalous nucleotide sharing. In its TCRdb copy, this immuneACCESS table keeps in-frame sequences only and misses some clones. Where compared with another copy, unresolved V genes explain less than half of these, and the others have no known cause. D and trimming come from the DNA, and the V and J calls and clone size come from that table. The sample table records about 170,000 clones; approximately 71% of these occur just once. Jointly, the top ten make up 1.5% of the sample.

The TCR originated in a girl under 18 in good health and CMV-seronegative. Recombination joined TRBV5-1 with TRBJ1-2, and TRBD1 matches 11 of the central bases. The sequencing sample was made of PBMCs. For the CDR3, the sequence is CASANRTGQGVGYTF. Here is the DNA: TGCGCCAGCGCTAATAGGACGGGACAGGGGGTTGGCTACACCTTC.